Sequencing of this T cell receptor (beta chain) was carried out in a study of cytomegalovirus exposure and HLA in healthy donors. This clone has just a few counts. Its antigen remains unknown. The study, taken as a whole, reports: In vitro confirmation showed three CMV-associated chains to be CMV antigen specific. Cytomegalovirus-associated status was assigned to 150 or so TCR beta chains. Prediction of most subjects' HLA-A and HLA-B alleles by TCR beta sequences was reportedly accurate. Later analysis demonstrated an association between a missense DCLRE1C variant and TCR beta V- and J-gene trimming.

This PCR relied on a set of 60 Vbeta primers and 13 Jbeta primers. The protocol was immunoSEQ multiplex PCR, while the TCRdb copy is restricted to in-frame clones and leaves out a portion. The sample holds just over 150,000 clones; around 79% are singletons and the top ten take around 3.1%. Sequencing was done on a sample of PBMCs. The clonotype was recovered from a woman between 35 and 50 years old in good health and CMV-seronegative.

This CDR3 is CASSLNDGGGEKLFF. The CDR3 nucleotides read TGTGCCAGCAGCTTAAACGATGGGGGAGGTGAAAAACTGTTTTTT. The rearrangement links TRBV7-9 to TRBJ1-4; possible D gene TRBD1, 5 bases. Germline CDR1 and CDR2: SEHNR and FQNEAQ (reference sequence). V was pared by 2 bases and J by 7 bases, with 14 bases between. This CDR3 has 15 amino acids.